This TCR beta chain was recovered during a study of blood T cell repertoires in COVID-19 (TCRdb year 2020). Regarding the research as a whole: Collaborator samples came from the United States, Italy and Spain and covered acute and convalescent phases of COVID-19. Sample metadata almost always included a de-identified subject ID, COVID-19 status, age in years and sex. The repertoires were released in a freely available public database intended as a resource for research on the immune response to SARS-CoV-2. The samples were drawn from two sources: the first 160 participants of the ongoing ImmuneRACE study, and over 950 subjects contributed by 6 global collaborators. The material from the prospective study consisted of cDNA or gDNA derived from T cells, B-cell-depleted T cells, or PBMCs. Subjects who had been exposed to COVID-19, were actively infected with it, or had recovered from it provided the deeply sampled blood TCRbeta repertoires that made up the dataset. Where available, HLA class I and class II types were taken from metadata supplied by the sample provider and were not determined by assay-based typing.

Collaborating institutions collected whole blood in K2EDTA tubes following their own protocols. For TCRbeta analysis, collaborators shipped samples as frozen whole blood, isolated PBMCs, or DNA extracted from either of those sample types. The immunoSEQ Assay, a bias-controlled multiplex PCR, was used to amplify TCRbeta CDR3 regions from genomic DNA. From the authors' description of their analysis: Nucleated cell counts per sample were estimated from amplification of reference gene primers within the assay. To quantify the absolute abundance of each unique TCRbeta CDR3 rearrangement, sequence reads were collapsed and filtered. For each sample, productive Simpson clonality was calculated as the square root of Simpson's diversity index over productive rearrangements. Entries here come from immuneACCESS through TCRdb and include only in-frame sequences with V and J called. Some clones fail to appear in such tables; in the studies checked, an unresolved V gene covers under half of the shortfall, and the cause of the remainder is unknown. The V and J calls and clone size come from that table; D and trimming were worked out from the DNA. The sample data list 200,000 to 300,000 clones, and just under 85% of these were observed just once. Under 4.5% of the sample comes from the top ten.

About this clone itself: Its binding antigen is unknown. Base qualities are not recorded, but no much larger clone differs from it by a single base.

Measured from the cysteine to the phenylalanine, the CDR3 is 16 residues long. Of the read, only the CDR3 DNA is kept; its 48 bases are in frame from base 1. V loses 5 bases, J loses 4 bases, and the germline ends lie 20 bases apart. Based on the germline V gene, the CDR1 and CDR2 sequences are SGHVS and FNYEAQ. Results and caveats for the whole study, not just this receptor: The quantity of clinical and demographic metadata differed by source and by participant and was supplied without curation.

This receptor chain uses TRBV7-6 and TRBJ1-1, with TRBD1 perhaps the D gene, on 5 matching bases. This clonotype was sampled from a man in his forties or fifties with acute or convalescent COVID-19. The specimen was peripheral blood. The nucleotide sequence is given as TGTGCCAGCAGCCCCGGGCGGGGGAGGGCCACCACTGAAGCTTTCTTT. It codes for CASSPGRGRATTEAFF.